The 14 T cell receptor beta chains listed next were all sequenced from one sample in a study of blood T cell dynamics during melanoma immunotherapy. Profiling relied on immunoSEQ multiplex PCR, and the TCRdb table lists in-frame clones only, not all of them. This table has roughly 25,000 clones, approximately 88% appearing once. Time point indicated: pre-treatment baseline. The starting material was blood, obtained from a patient treated with checkpoint blockade. The receptors were sampled from a human donor with melanoma.

In its sample, this clone was seen once. The CDR3 sequence is CASSALAGGVETQYF. CDR3 bases: TGTGCCAGTAGTGCACTAGCGGGAGGGGTAGAGACCCAGTACTTC. The chain combines TRBV19 with TRBJ2-5; 13 bases are a match to TRBD2. The junction had 4 bases not matched to a gene; V was cut back by 5 bases and J by 4 bases. Germline CDR1 LNHDA, CDR2 SQIVND (reference sequence). The CDR3 runs 15 residues.

CDR3 loop: CASSSLGGAQETQYF. The DNA of the CDR3 is TGTGCCAGCAGCTCTTTGGGAGGGGCCCAAGAGACCCAGTACTTC. V gene TRBV11-3 combines with J gene TRBJ2-5; TRBD2 agrees at 7 bases. The V gene end was trimmed by 4 bases and the J gene end by 1 base; junction bases not matched to a gene: 6. CDR1 SGHNT and CDR2 YENEEA come from the germline V gene. The CDR3 consists of 15 residues.

The chain links TRBV5-7 to TRBJ2-3, with TRBD2 identical over 8 bases. TRBV5-7 has ORF status, its function being uncertain. CDR3 length: 15 residues. With V trimmed by 6 bases and J by 1 base, 7 bases remained unmatched. CDR3 nucleotide sequence: TGTGCCAGCACCAGAGCGGGAGAGGGCACAGATACGCAGTATTTT. It yields the protein CASTRAGEGTDTQYF.

V gene TRBV19 combines with J gene TRBJ1-1; no definite D call. CDR3 length: 14 amino acids. CDR1 and CDR2 from the germline V gene are LNHDA and SQIVND (reference sequence). Trimming removed 5 bases from V and 3 bases from J, with 13 bases in between. CDR3 residues: CASSPRVLDTEAFF. The DNA for the CDR3 is TGTGCCAGTAGTCCCCGGGTACTAGACACTGAAGCTTTCTTT.

The chain couples TRBV6-5 to TRBJ2-1; D possibly corresponds to TRBD2 (5 bases). Germline CDR1 reads MNHEY; CDR2 reads SVGAGI. Trimming removed 6 bases at V and 3 bases at J, with 15 bases between. CDR3 length: 15 residues. CDR3 nucleotide sequence: TGTGCCAGCAGAGAGGGATTTAGGTTCTACAATGAGCAGTTCTTC. This encodes CASREGFRFYNEQFF.

This chain uses TRBV9 with TRBJ1-3; D is ambiguous. The CDR3 has 13 residues. Germline CDR1 is SGDLS and CDR2 is YYNGEE. V was trimmed by 7 bases and J by 0 bases, leaving 8 bases between them. CDR3: CASPPASGNTIYF. The DNA for the CDR3 is TGTGCCAGCCCCCCCGCCTCTGGAAACACCATATATTTT.

The rearrangement links TRBV7-2 to TRBJ1-2; possible D gene TRBD1, 6 bases. The CDR3 has 14 amino acids. Trimming cost V 3 bases and J 7 bases, with 15 bases left between them. Germline V CDR1 and CDR2: SGHTA, FQGNSA. The CDR3 sequence: CASSFPYGGAGYTF. CDR3 bases: TGTGCCAGCAGCTTTCCATATGGGGGCGCTGGCTACACCTTC.

V gene TRBV7-8 combines with J gene TRBJ2-1, with 10 positions matching TRBD2. The CDR3 has 16 amino acids. The V and J ends lost 4 bases and 1 base, in that order; junction bases with no gene match: 4. Germline CDR1 and CDR2: SGHVS and FQNEAQ. CDR3 sequence reads: CASSSATSGSYNEQFF. In DNA, the CDR3 is TGTGCCAGCAGCTCCGCGACTAGCGGGTCCTACAATGAGCAGTTCTTC. Variable domain in full (rest from reference TRBV7-8 and TRBJ2-1): GAGVSQSPRYKVAKRGQDVALRCDPISGHVSLFWYQQALGQGPEFLTYFQNEAQLDKSGLPSDRFFAERPEGSVSTLKIQRTQQEDSAVYLCASSSATSGSYNEQFFGPGTRLTVL.

This clone was seen just once. The J gene is TRBJ2-4, the V gene TRBV19; 10 nucleotides align to TRBD1. CDR1 and CDR2 (germline): LNHDA, SQIVND (reference sequence). The CDR3 consists of 15 residues. V was clipped by 9 bases and J by 1 base; unmatched bases: 6. This CDR3 is CASRDRGGAKNIQYF. CDR3 bases: TGTGCCAGCCGGGACAGGGGAGGCGCCAAAAACATTCAGTACTTC.

The J gene is TRBJ2-6, the V gene TRBV7-8, with TRBD1 identical over 12 bases. Germline CDR1 SGHVS, CDR2 FQNEAQ. The CDR3 extends over 20 amino acids. Unmatched junction bases numbered 13, after V lost 3 bases and J lost 4 bases. The DNA of the CDR3 is TGTGCCAGCAGCTTTATTAGGGCGGGACAGGGGGCGCAAGGGGCCAACGTCCTGACTTTC. Amino acids: CASSFIRAGQGAQGANVLTF. Using reference TRBV7-8 and TRBJ2-6 for the parts outside the CDR3, the full variable domain is GAGVSQSPRYKVAKRGQDVALRCDPISGHVSLFWYQQALGQGPEFLTYFQNEAQLDKSGLPSDRFFAERPEGSVSTLKIQRTQQEDSAVYLCASSFIRAGQGAQGANVLTFGAGSRLTVL.

V gene TRBV6-6 combines with J gene TRBJ2-7; the D is unclear. From germline, CDR1 is MNHNY and CDR2 SVGAGI (reference sequence). This CDR3 contains 14 residues. The ends were cut back, 5 bases at V and 4 bases at J, with 15 bases in the middle. The CDR3 reads CASSETGQEYEQYF. The CDR3 DNA sequence: TGTGCCAGCAGTGAGACTGGCCAGGAGTACGAGCAGTACTTC.

The chain has TRBV15 and TRBJ2-1; no definite D call. Germline assignment: CDR1 LNHNV and CDR2 YYDKDF (reference sequence). CDR3 size: 18 residues. The ends were cut back, 0 bases at V and 4 bases at J, with 19 bases in the middle. DNA of the CDR3: TGTGCCACCAGCAGAGATCTCGGGCAAAGGCGTACGTACAATGAGCAGTTCTTC. Encoded protein: CATSRDLGQRRTYNEQFF.

The chain couples TRBV7-9 to TRBJ2-5, with 8 positions matching TRBD1. J gave up 4 bases and V 2 bases, and 6 bases lay outside the gene matches. The CDR3 covers 15 residues. Germline loops: CDR1 SEHNR, CDR2 FQNEAQ (reference sequence). Here the CDR3 reads CASSLSRTGGETQYF. In DNA, the CDR3 is TGTGCCAGCAGCTTATCCCGCACAGGGGGAGAGACCCAGTACTTC.

The gene calls are TRBV6-4 and TRBJ1-1; TRBD1 aligns across 9 bases. Germline trimming cut 8 bases from V and 3 bases from J; bases unmatched to any gene: 19. The CDR3 contains 18 residues. The germline CDR1 and CDR2 sequences are MRHNA and SNTAGT. CDR3 sequence (DNA): TGTGCCAGCGTTTCAACCCCGGGACAGGGTTTTGTGGACACTGAAGCTTTCTTT. Protein sequence: CASVSTPGQGFVDTEAFF.